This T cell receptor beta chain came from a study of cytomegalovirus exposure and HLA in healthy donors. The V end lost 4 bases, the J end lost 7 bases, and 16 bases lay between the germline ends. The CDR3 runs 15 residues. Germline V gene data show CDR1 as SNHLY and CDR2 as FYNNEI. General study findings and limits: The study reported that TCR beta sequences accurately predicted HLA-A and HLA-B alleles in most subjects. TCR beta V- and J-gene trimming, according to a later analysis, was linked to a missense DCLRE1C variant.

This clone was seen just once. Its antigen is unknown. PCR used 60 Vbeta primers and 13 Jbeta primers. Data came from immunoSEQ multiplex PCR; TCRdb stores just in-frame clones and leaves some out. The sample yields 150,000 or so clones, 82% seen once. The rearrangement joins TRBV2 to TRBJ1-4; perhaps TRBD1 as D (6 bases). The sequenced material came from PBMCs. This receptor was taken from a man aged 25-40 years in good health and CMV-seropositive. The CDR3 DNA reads TGTGCCAGCAGTGGGGGGCCAGGGCGAGGTGAAAAACTGTTTTTT. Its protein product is CASSGGPGRGEKLFF.